Below, one T cell receptor beta chain is given with its context. J lost 6 bases, V lost 6 bases, and 8 bases had no gene match. Germline V gives CDR1 MDHEN, CDR2 SYDVKM. The CDR3 is made up of 15 amino acids. Original analysis: Amplification of reference gene primers was used by the study to estimate nucleated cell counts. Method: immunoSEQ multiplex PCR; TCRdb's copy keeps in-frame clones and lacks some. The D gene and trimming were derived from the DNA, and the V and J assignments and clone size from that table. Among around 78,000 clones listed, 75% to 90% were seen once. This specimen comes from a study of blood T cell repertoires in COVID-19. Study in general: Whether acute or convalescent, the COVID-19 samples came from the United States, Italy and Spain.

The sample consisted of peripheral blood. This chain uses TRBV28 with TRBJ1-5; 10 bases align to TRBD1. The clonotype was recovered from a man aged 45-65 years with active COVID-19. This CDR3 reads CASSSDRGLGQPQHF. In DNA form, the CDR3 reads TGTGCCAGCAGCTCAGACAGGGGGCTGGGTCAGCCCCAGCATTTT.